Listed below are T cell receptor beta chains from one sample, sequenced in a study of T cell repertoires in cytomegalovirus infection. TCRdb processed the reads anew with MiXCR; each CDR3 protein has one entry. Of some 900,000 distinct CDR3 sequences listed, 32% are singletons. These TCRs' antigens remain unknown. This sample comprised cultured CD8+ T cells from PBMCs, obtained from culture after CMV antigen stimulation. The receptors were sampled from a human donor in good health (CMV status not recorded). Some clones in this sample may be carry-over from other donors' samples. Both conserved end residues are part of each CDR3. A D gene is named only where the DNA matches it firmly. Only part of the rows carry a size: once, few, many, or a class if the clone is expanded.

size: -; J: TRBJ2-7; D: -; V: TRBV7-2; DNA: TGTGCCAGCAGCTTCGGCAGGGGGGCCTCTAACGAGCAGTACTTC; CDR3: CASSFGRGASNEQYF
size: few; J: TRBJ1-5; D: -; V: TRBV5-6; DNA: TGTGCCAGCAGCACAGGTTTTTATAGCAATCAGCCCCAGCATTTT; CDR3: CASSTGFYSNQPQHF
size: few; J: TRBJ2-7; D: -; V: TRBV7-9; DNA: TGTGCCAGCAGAGACAGGCTTTCCTACGAGCAGTACTTC; CDR3: CASRDRLSYEQYF
size: few; J: TRBJ1-5; D: TRBD1; V: TRBV10-2; DNA: TGCGCCAGCAGTGAGTCCCTTAGGGGGCCAGACAATCAGCCCCAGCATTTT; CDR3: CASSESLRGPDNQPQHF
size: few; J: TRBJ2-3; D: -; V: TRBV4-3; DNA: TGCGCCAGCAGCCAAGATATGGAGGGGCCCGATACGCAGTATTTT; CDR3: CASSQDMEGPDTQYF
size: few; J: TRBJ2-2; D: TRBD2; V: TRBV6-1; DNA: TGTGCCAGCAGCATGACTAGCGGTAACACCGGGGAGCTGTTTTTT; CDR3: CASSMTSGNTGELFF
size: few; J: TRBJ1-6; D: TRBD1; V: TRBV19; DNA: TGTGCCAGTAGCGCGCCCGAGGACAGGGGCTATAATTCACCCCTCCACTTT; CDR3: CASSAPEDRGYNSPLHF
size: -; J: TRBJ2-5; D: TRBD2; V: TRBV9; DNA: TGTGCCAGCAGCGGGCGACTAGCGGGGGTTGAGACCCAGTACTTC; CDR3: CASSGRLAGVETQYF
size: many; J: TRBJ1-2; D: -; V: TRBV20-1; DNA: TGCAGTGCTAGGGCCGACGGCTACACCTTC; CDR3: CSARADGYTF
size: -; J: TRBJ1-6; D: -; V: TRBV6-1; DNA: TGTGCCATCGAGTACACAGGAGGGGCCCTCCACTTT; CDR3: CAIEYTGGALHF
size: -; J: TRBJ2-3; D: TRBD2; V: TRBV10-3; DNA: TGTGCCATCAGAAGTCCACTAGCGGGCACAGATACGCAGTATTTT; CDR3: CAIRSPLAGTDTQYF
size: -; J: TRBJ2-7; D: TRBD2; V: TRBV12-3/TRBV12-4; DNA: TGTGCCAGCAGTTGGGGGGGGGGCGAGCAGTACTTC; CDR3: CASSWGGGEQYF
size: few; J: TRBJ1-1; D: -; V: TRBV24-1; DNA: TGTGCCACCACGGGGGTTTCCTACACTGAAGCTTTCTTT; CDR3: CATTGVSYTEAFF
size: many; J: TRBJ2-1; D: TRBD2; V: TRBV7-9; DNA: TGTGCCAGCAGCCTGACTAGCGGGGGGGCGGAAAGACACAATGAGCAGTTCTTC; CDR3: CASSLTSGGAERHNEQFF
size: many; J: TRBJ2-1; D: TRBD2; V: TRBV7-9; DNA: TGTGCCAGCACCTCGCCGACTAGCGAGGATGAGCAGTTCTTC; CDR3: CASTSPTSEDEQFF
size: once; J: TRBJ1-5; D: -; V: TRBV19; DNA: TGTGCCAGTAGTATGCCTGATAGCAATCAGCCCCAGCATTTT; CDR3: CASSMPDSNQPQHF
size: few; J: TRBJ1-2; D: TRBD1; V: TRBV10-3; DNA: TGTGCCATCAGTGAGCCCGACCCTCCCCTGACAGGGGACTATGGCTACACCTTC; CDR3: CAISEPDPPLTGDYGYTF
size: -; J: TRBJ1-5; D: TRBD1; V: TRBV7-8; DNA: TGTGCCAGCAGCTTATGGGGACAGGGGGGATATAGCAATCAGCCCCAGCATTTT; CDR3: CASSLWGQGGYSNQPQHF
size: -; J: TRBJ1-5; D: TRBD1; V: TRBV12-3/TRBV12-4; DNA: TGTGCCAGCAGTTCGGACAGGAATAGCAATCAGCCCCAGCATTTT; CDR3: CASSSDRNSNQPQHF
size: many; J: TRBJ2-5; D: TRBD2; V: TRBV12-3/TRBV12-4; DNA: TGTGCCAGCAGCTTCCCCGGGGGGGAGACCCAGTACTTC; CDR3: CASSFPGGETQYF
size: few; J: TRBJ2-4; D: TRBD2; V: TRBV19; DNA: TGTGCCAGTAATCCCCGGGAGGCGGCCAAAAACATTCAGTACTTC; CDR3: CASNPREAAKNIQYF
size: few; J: TRBJ1-1; D: -; V: TRBV7-9; DNA: TGTGCCAGCAGCTTAGATTTACCCCGTGGGGGTTTGAACACTGAAGCTTTCTTT; CDR3: CASSLDLPRGGLNTEAFF
size: few; J: TRBJ1-1; D: -; V: TRBV29-1; DNA: TGCAGCCCTGTGATTGGTGCTGAAGCTTTCTTT; CDR3: CSPVIGAEAFF
size: -; J: TRBJ1-3; D: -; V: TRBV6-6; DNA: TGTGCCAGCAGTTACGGAACACTAAACGAGGGAAACACCATATATTTT; CDR3: CASSYGTLNEGNTIYF
size: many; J: TRBJ2-2; D: -; V: TRBV7-2; DNA: TGTGCCAGCAGTTTTTGGACCGGGGAGCTGTTTTTT; CDR3: CASSFWTGELFF
size: -; J: TRBJ2-3; D: -; V: TRBV27; DNA: TGTACCAGCAGTTTATCCCGGCGGGATACGCAGTATTTT; CDR3: CTSSLSRRDTQYF
size: few; J: TRBJ2-1; D: TRBD2; V: TRBV11-2; DNA: TGTGCCAGCAGCTTAGAGCGGGGGGCTTCCTACAATGAGCAGTTCTTC; CDR3: CASSLERGASYNEQFF
size: -; J: TRBJ2-1; D: TRBD1; V: TRBV27; DNA: TGTGCCAGCAGTACAGGGGTCAATGGGCAGTTCTTC; CDR3: CASSTGVNGQFF
size: few; J: TRBJ2-2; D: -; V: TRBV27; DNA: TGTGCCAGCAGTTTCGGGCATTCGAACACCGGGGAGCTGTTTTTT; CDR3: CASSFGHSNTGELFF
size: -; J: TRBJ2-5; D: -; V: TRBV7-9; DNA: TGTGCCAGCAGCCCCGCCCAGGGTTTCATTGAGACCCAGTACTTC; CDR3: CASSPAQGFIETQYF
size: -; J: TRBJ2-5; D: -; V: TRBV6-2/TRBV6-3; DNA: TGTGCCAGCAGTTACTCCTGGAAACAAGAGACCCAGTACTTC; CDR3: CASSYSWKQETQYF
size: -; J: TRBJ2-5; D: -; V: TRBV12-3/TRBV12-4; DNA: TGTGCCAGCAGTTTTGGGTCGCAGACCCAGTACTTC; CDR3: CASSFGSQTQYF
size: -; J: TRBJ1-2; D: -; V: TRBV6-1; DNA: TGTGCCAGCAGTGACGGGGAGCACTATGGCTACACCTTC; CDR3: CASSDGEHYGYTF
size: few; J: TRBJ2-2; D: -; V: TRBV12-3/TRBV12-4; DNA: TGTGCCAGCAGTTTAGAGGGGATAGGGGAGCTGTTTTTT; CDR3: CASSLEGIGELFF
size: -; J: TRBJ1-4; D: -; V: TRBV7-4; DNA: TGTGCCAGCAGCCAGGACCCAGGGGAAAAACTGTTTTTT; CDR3: CASSQDPGEKLFF
size: -; J: TRBJ2-2; D: -; V: TRBV10-3; DNA: TGTGCCATCAGTGATTCAGGTGTGGGCACCGGGGAGCTGTTTTTT; CDR3: CAISDSGVGTGELFF
size: -; J: TRBJ1-2; D: -; V: TRBV27; DNA: TGTGCCAGCAGCCCAGGCTTGTTGCGAGGCTACACCTTC; CDR3: CASSPGLLRGYTF
size: -; J: TRBJ1-2; D: -; V: TRBV2; DNA: TGTGCCAGCAGTGAAGCGCTCTGGGTCATAGGGGGGATCTTCTATGGCTACACCTTC; CDR3: CASSEALWVIGGIFYGYTF
size: -; J: TRBJ1-5; D: -; V: TRBV20-1; DNA: TGCAGTGCTAGAGAGTGGCAGGGGTTCAATCAGCCCCAGCATTTT; CDR3: CSAREWQGFNQPQHF
size: -; J: TRBJ2-5; D: -; V: TRBV7-8; DNA: TGTGCCAGCAGCTTAGGGGGGAGTTCTCAAGAGACCCAGTACTTC; CDR3: CASSLGGSSQETQYF
size: -; J: TRBJ2-7; D: TRBD1; V: TRBV27; DNA: TGTGCCAGCAGTCTGAGTGACAGGGAATACGAGCAGTACTTC; CDR3: CASSLSDREYEQYF
size: few; J: TRBJ2-1; D: TRBD1; V: TRBV19; DNA: TGTGCCAGTAGTGAGGGGGCTTACAATGAGCAGTTCTTC; CDR3: CASSEGAYNEQFF
size: few; J: TRBJ1-1; D: -; V: TRBV7-8; DNA: TGTGCCAGCAGCGTACTTAGTAGGAGGACCAGGGTGAACACTGAAGCTTTCTTT; CDR3: CASSVLSRRTRVNTEAFF